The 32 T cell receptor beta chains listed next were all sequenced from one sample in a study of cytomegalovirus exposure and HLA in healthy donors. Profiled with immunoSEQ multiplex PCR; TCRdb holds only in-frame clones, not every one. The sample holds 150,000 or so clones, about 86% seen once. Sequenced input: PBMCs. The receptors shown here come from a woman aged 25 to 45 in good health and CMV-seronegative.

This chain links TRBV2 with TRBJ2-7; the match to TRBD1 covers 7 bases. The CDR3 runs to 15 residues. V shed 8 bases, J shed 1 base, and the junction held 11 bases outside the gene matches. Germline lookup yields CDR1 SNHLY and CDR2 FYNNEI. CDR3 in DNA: TGTGCCAGCTCGGCAGGGGGTTTTGTATCCTACGAGCAGTACTTC. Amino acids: CASSAGGFVSYEQYF.

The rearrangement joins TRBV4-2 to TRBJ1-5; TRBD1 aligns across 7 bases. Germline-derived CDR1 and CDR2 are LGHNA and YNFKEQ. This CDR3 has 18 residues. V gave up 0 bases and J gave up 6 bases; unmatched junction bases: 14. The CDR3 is CASSQDRTGLGQGQPQHF. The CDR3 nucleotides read TGTGCCAGCAGCCAAGATAGGACAGGTTTGGGCCAGGGTCAGCCCCAGCATTTT.

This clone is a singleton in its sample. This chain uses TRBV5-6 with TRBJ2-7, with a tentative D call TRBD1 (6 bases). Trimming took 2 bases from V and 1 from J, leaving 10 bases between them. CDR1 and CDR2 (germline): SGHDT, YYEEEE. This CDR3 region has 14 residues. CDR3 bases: TGTGCCAGCAGCTTATACAGGGATTCCTACGAGCAGTACTTC. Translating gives CASSLYRDSYEQYF. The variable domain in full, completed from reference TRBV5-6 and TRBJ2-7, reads DAGVTQSPTHLIKTRGQQVTLRCSPKSGHDTVSWYQQALGQGPQFIFQYYEEEERQRGNFPDRFSGHQFPNYSSELNVNALLLGDSALYLCASSLYRDSYEQYFGPGTRLTVT.

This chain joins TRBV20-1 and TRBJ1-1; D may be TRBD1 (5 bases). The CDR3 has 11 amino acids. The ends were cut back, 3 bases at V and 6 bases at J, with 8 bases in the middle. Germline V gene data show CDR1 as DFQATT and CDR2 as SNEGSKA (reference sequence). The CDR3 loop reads CSASEGAEAFF. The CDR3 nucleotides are TGCAGTGCTAGTGAAGGGGCTGAAGCTTTCTTT.

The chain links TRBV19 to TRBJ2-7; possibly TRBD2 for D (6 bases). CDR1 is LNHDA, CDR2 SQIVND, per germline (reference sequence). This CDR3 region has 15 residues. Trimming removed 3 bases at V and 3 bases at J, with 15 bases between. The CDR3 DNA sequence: TGTGCCAGTAGTATCCGGGCGGGGTTAAGCTACGAGCAGTACTTC. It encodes CASSIRAGLSYEQYF.

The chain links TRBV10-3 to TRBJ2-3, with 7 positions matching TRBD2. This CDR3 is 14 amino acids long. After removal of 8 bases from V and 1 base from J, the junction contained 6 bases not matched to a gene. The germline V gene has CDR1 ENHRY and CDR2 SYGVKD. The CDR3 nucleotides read TGTGCCATCGGGGGGGGGTCGGGCACAGATACGCAGTATTTT. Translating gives CAIGGGSGTDTQYF.

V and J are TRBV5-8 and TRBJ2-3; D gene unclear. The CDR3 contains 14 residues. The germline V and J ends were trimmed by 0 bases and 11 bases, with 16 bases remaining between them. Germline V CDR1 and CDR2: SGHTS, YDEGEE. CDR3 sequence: CASSLVLALSKQYF. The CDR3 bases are TGTGCCAGCAGCTTGGTTTTGGCATTAAGTAAGCAGTATTTT.

CDR3 loop: CASSSLGQGEETQYF. The CDR3 region has the DNA TGTGCCAGCAGCTCCCTCGGACAGGGGGAAGAGACCCAGTACTTC. The chain couples TRBV11-2 to TRBJ2-5; 10 bases are a match to TRBD1. Germline-derived CDR1 and CDR2 are SGHAT and FQNNGV. V lost 4 bases to trimming and J lost 3 bases; unmatched junction nucleotides: 5. The CDR3 extends over 15 amino acids.

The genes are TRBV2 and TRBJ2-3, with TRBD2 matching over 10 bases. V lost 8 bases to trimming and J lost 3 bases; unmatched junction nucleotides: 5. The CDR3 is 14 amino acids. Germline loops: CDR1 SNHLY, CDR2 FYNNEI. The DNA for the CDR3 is TGTGCCAGCGGTAGCGGGGGGATGACAGATACGCAGTATTTT. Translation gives CASGSGGMTDTQYF.

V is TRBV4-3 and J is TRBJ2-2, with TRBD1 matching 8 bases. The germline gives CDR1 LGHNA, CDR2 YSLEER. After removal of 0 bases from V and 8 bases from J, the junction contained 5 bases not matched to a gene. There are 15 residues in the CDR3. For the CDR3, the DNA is TGCGCCAGCAGCCAAGACAGGGGGCTGAGGGGGGAGCTGTTTTTT. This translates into CASSQDRGLRGELFF.

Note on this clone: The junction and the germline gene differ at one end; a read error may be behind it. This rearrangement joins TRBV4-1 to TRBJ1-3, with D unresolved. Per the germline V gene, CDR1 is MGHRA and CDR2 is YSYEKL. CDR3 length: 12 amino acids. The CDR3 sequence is CASSQVGDTIYF. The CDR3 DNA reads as TGCGCCAGCAGCCAAGTTGGAGACACCATATATTTT.

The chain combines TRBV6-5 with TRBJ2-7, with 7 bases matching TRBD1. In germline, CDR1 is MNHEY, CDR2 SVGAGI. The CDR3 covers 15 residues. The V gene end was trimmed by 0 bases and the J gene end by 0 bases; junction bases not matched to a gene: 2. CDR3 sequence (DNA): TGTGCCAGCAGTTACTCGGGACAGAACTCCTACGAGCAGTACTTC. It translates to CASSYSGQNSYEQYF.

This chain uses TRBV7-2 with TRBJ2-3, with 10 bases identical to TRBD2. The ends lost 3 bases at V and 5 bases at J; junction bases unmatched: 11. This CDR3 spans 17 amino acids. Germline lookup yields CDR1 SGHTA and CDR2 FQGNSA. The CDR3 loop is CASSFGPAGGPGDTQYF. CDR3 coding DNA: TGTGCCAGCAGCTTCGGTCCAGCGGGGGGGCCCGGAGATACGCAGTATTTT.

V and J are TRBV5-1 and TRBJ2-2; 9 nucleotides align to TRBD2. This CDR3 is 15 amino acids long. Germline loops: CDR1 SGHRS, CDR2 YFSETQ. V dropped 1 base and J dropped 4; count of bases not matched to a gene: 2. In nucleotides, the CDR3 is TGCGCCAGCAGCTTGTGGCGGGGGGGCACCGGGGAGCTGTTTTTT. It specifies CASSLWRGGTGELFF.

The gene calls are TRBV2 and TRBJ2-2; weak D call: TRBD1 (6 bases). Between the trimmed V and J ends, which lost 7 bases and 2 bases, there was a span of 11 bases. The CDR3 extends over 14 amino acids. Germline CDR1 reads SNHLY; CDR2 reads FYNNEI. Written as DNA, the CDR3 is TGTGCCAGCAATCTAGGGACAAACACCGGGGAGCTGTTTTTT. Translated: CASNLGTNTGELFF.

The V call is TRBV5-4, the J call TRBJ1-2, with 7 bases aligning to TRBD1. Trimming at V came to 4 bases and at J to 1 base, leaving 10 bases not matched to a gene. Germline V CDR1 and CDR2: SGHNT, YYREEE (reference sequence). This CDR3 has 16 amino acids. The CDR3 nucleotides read TGTGCCAGCAGCCGAAAGATCGGGACAGATAACTATGGCTACACCTTC. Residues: CASSRKIGTDNYGYTF.

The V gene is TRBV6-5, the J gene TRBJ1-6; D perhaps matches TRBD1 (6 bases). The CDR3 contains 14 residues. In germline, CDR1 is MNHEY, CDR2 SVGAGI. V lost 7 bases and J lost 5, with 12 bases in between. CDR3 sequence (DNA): TGTGCCAGCACCAAAACAGGGAATAATTCACCCCTCCACTTT. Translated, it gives CASTKTGNNSPLHF.

The CDR3 nucleotides are TGTGCCAGCAGGGGGGGCCGGGACAGGGACCAAGAGACCCAGTACTTC. This sequence encodes CASRGGRDRDQETQYF. V is TRBV28 and J is TRBJ2-5; 9 bases map to TRBD1. The germline V gene has CDR1 MDHEN and CDR2 SYDVKM. The CDR3 sequence is 16 residues long. V shed 6 bases, J shed 0 bases, and the junction held 8 bases outside the gene matches.

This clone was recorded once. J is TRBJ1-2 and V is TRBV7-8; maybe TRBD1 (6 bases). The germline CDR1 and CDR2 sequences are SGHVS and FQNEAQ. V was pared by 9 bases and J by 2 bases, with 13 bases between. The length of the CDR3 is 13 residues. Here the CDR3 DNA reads TGTGCCAGTTCACAGGGTTGGAACTATGGCTACACCTTC. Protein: CASSQGWNYGYTF. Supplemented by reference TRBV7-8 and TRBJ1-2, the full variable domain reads GAGVSQSPRYKVAKRGQDVALRCDPISGHVSLFWYQQALGQGPEFLTYFQNEAQLDKSGLPSDRFFAERPEGSVSTLKIQRTQQEDSAVYLCASSQGWNYGYTFGSGTRLTVV.

The CDR3 sequence: CASSLVGTESGYTF. CDR3 nucleotide sequence: TGCGCCAGCAGCTTGGTTGGGACAGAAAGTGGCTACACCTTC. The chain uses TRBV5-1 and TRBJ1-2; 7 positions match TRBD1. Germline V gene data show CDR1 as SGHRS and CDR2 as YFSETQ. This CDR3 comprises 14 residues. J gave up 7 bases and V 0 bases, and 6 bases lay outside the gene matches.

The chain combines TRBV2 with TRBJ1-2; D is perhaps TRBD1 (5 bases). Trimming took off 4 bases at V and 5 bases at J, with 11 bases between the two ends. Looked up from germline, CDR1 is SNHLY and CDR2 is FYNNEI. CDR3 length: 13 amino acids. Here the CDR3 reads CASSVLTAYGYTF. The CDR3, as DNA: TGTGCCAGCAGTGTTCTGACAGCATATGGCTACACCTTC. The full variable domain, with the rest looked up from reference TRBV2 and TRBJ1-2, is EPEVTQTPSHQVTQMGQEVILRCVPISNHLYFYWYRQILGQKVEFLVSFYNNEISEKSEIFDDQFSVERPDGSNFTLKIRSTKLEDSAMYFCASSVLTAYGYTFGSGTRLTVV.

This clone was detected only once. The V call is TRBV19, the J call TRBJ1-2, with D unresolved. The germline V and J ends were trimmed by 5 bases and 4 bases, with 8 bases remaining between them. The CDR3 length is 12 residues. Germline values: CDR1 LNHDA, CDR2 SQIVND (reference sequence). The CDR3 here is CASSSLSYGYTF. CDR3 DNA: TGTGCCAGTAGTTCATTGAGCTATGGCTACACCTTC.

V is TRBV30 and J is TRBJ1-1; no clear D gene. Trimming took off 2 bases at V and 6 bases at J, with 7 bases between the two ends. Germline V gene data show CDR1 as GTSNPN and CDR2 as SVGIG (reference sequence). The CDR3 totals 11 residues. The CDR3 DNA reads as TGTGCCTGGAGTCTTATCTCTGAAGCTTTCTTT. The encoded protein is CAWSLISEAFF.

CDR3 DNA sequence: TGTGCCAGCAGACCGGGACTAGTAGCAGATACGCAGTATTTT. It yields the protein CASRPGLVADTQYF. The chain has TRBV2 and TRBJ2-3; TRBD2 aligns across 8 bases. V shed 6 bases and J 4 bases; nucleotides not matched to a gene: 6. From germline, CDR1 is SNHLY and CDR2 FYNNEI. The CDR3 runs 14 residues.

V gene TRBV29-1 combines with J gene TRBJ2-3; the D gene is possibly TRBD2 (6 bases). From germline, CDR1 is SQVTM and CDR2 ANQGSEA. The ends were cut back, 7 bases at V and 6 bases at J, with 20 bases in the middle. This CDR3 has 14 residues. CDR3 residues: CSGRLDQRVDTQYF. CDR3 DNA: TGCAGCGGGCGACTAGACCAGAGGGTGGATACGCAGTATTTT.

The CDR3 loop is CASSHNGGQGANQPQHF. The CDR3 DNA follows: TGTGCCAGCAGCCACAACGGGGGACAGGGGGCGAATCAGCCCCAGCATTTT. The V and J genes are TRBV7-7 and TRBJ1-5, with 12 bases aligning to TRBD1. J lost 4 bases, V lost 5 bases, and 9 bases had no gene match. Germline CDR1 SSHAT, CDR2 FNYEAQ (reference sequence). The CDR3 is 17 amino acids.

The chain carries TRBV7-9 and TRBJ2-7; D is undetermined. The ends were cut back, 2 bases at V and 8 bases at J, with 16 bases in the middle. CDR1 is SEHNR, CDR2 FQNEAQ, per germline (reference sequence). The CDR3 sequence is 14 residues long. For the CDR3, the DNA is TGTGCCAGCAGCTTATCCAATTTTGAGCTTCAGCAGTACTTC. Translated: CASSLSNFELQQYF. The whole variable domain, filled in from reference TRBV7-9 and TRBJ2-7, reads DTGVSQNPRHKITKRGQNVTFRCDPISEHNRLYWYRQTLGQGPEFLTYFQNEAQLEKSRLLSDRFSAERPKGSFSTLEIQRTEQGDSAMYLCASSLSNFELQQYFGPGTRLTVT.

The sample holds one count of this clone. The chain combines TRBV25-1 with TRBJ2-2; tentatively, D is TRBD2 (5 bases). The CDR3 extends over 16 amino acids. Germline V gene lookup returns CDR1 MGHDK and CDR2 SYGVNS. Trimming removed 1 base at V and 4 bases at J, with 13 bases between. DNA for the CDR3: TGTGCCAGCAGTGAATCTAGTGGAGGATCCACCGGGGAGCTGTTTTTT. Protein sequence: CASSESSGGSTGELFF.

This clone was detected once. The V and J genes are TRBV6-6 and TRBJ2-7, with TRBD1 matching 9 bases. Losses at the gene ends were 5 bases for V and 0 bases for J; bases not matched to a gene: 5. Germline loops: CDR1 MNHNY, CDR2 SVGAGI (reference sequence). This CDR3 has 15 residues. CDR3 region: CASSMGQGGSYEQYF. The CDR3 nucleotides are TGTGCCAGCAGTATGGGACAGGGAGGCTCCTACGAGCAGTACTTC.

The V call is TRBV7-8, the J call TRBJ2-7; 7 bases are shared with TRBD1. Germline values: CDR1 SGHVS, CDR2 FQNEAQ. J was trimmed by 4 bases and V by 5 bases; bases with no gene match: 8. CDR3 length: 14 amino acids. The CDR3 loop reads CASSQATGLYEQYF. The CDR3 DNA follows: TGTGCCAGCAGCCAAGCGACAGGGTTGTACGAGCAGTACTTC.

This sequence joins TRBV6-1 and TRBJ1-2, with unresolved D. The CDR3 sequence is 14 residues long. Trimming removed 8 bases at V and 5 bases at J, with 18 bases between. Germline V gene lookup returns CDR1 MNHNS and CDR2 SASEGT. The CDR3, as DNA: TGTGCCAGCGATCCCACAGCCCGGTGGTATGGCTACACCTTC. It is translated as CASDPTARWYGYTF.

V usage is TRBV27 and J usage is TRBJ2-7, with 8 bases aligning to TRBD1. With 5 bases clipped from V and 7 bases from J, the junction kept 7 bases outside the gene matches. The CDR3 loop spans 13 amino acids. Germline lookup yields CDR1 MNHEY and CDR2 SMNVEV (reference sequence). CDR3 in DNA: TGTGCCAGCAGTCCGGACAGGGTGAGGGAGCAGTACTTC. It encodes CASSPDRVREQYF.